This entry describes one T cell receptor (beta chain). Its antigen is currently unknown. The data derive from a study of blood T cells in healthy people across ages. Notes on the study in general: The donors' CMV status was not determined, possibly confounding changes in expanded clonotypes. The study found more naive CD4+ cells and higher diversity in long-lived than aged donors.

Alongside a J-beta primer mix, a sample-barcoded 5' primer served in a second PCR lasting roughly 6 to 12 cycles. Every cDNA molecule bore a tag from a template-switch adaptor containing 12 random nucleotides. TCRdb processed the 5' RACE reads anew with MiXCR; each CDR3 protein has one entry. The data show about 1.8 million distinct CDR3 sequences, with around half seen just once and 2% to 2.5% held by the top ten. Between the trimmed V and J ends, which lost 0 bases and 1 base, there was a span of 9 bases. This CDR3 has 15 amino acids. In germline, CDR1 is MNHEY, CDR2 SVGAGI. The chain is built from TRBV6-5 and TRBJ1-2; D may be TRBD1 (5 bases). This sequence was found in a woman between 40 and 50 years old in good health. Sequencing used blood. The CDR3 is CASSYSGENNYGYTF. Written as DNA, the CDR3 is TGTGCCAGCAGTTACTCGGGGGAGAATAACTATGGCTACACCTTC.